This T cell receptor (beta chain) derives from a study of cytomegalovirus exposure and HLA in healthy donors. The length of the CDR3 is 14 residues. Trimming took 2 bases from V and 0 from J, leaving 5 bases between them. Germline-derived CDR1 and CDR2 are ENHRY and SYGVKD. PCR used 60 Vbeta primers and 13 Jbeta primers. Some clones are missing from TCRdb's copy, which holds only in-frame ones; the method was immunoSEQ multiplex PCR. The repertoire table contains 100,000 to 150,000 clones. V usage is TRBV10-3 and J usage is TRBJ1-3; D is unclear. The sequence was collected from a young man in good health and CMV-seronegative. Sequenced: PBMCs. The CDR3 here is CAISEAISGNTIYF. Here the CDR3 DNA reads TGTGCCATCAGTGAGGCTATCTCTGGAAACACCATATATTTT.